Listed below are T cell receptor beta chains from one sample, sequenced in a study of CD8+CD57+ T cells in acquired aplastic anemia. TCRdb itself ran the reads through MiXCR, one entry per CDR3 protein. The table has roughly 250,000 distinct CDR3 sequences, around half seen once. Sequencing input: sorted CD4+, CD8+, or CD8+CD57+ T cells (not recorded which) from PBMCs. These receptors originate from a human donor with aplastic anemia. Each CDR3 is given with its conserved first and last residue. Fields, in order: CDR3 protein, CDR3 DNA, D gene, J gene, V gene, clone size. D genes are given only for firm matches. The listing skips clone size in some rows; elsewhere it reads once, few, many or a size class.

cdr3_aa: CASSLEAFRQGQHF; cdr3_nt: TGTGCCAGCAGCTTAGAGGCTTTTCGACAGGGCCAGCATTTT; d_call: TRBD1; j_call: TRBJ1-5; v_call: TRBV7-9; clone_size: few
cdr3_aa: CASRTGFYGYTF; cdr3_nt: TGTGCCAGTAGGACAGGGTTCTATGGCTACACCTTC; d_call: TRBD1; j_call: TRBJ1-2; v_call: TRBV2; clone_size: many
cdr3_aa: CASKQGLSSYEQYF; cdr3_nt: TGTGCCAGCAAACAGGGTTTAAGCTCCTACGAGCAGTACTTC; d_call: -; j_call: TRBJ2-7; v_call: TRBV6-1; clone_size: -
cdr3_aa: CASSYSGAYNSPLHF; cdr3_nt: TGTGCCAGCAGTTATAGTGGCGCTTATAATTCACCCCTCCACTTT; d_call: -; j_call: TRBJ1-6; v_call: TRBV7-4; clone_size: once
cdr3_aa: CASSQGGLAGAQGEQFF; cdr3_nt: TGTGCCAGCAGCCAAGGCGGACTAGCGGGGGCTCAGGGTGAGCAGTTCTTC; d_call: TRBD2; j_call: TRBJ2-1; v_call: TRBV25-1; clone_size: -
cdr3_aa: CASSLVPSGGEQFF; cdr3_nt: TGCGCCAGCAGCTTGGTCCCTAGCGGGGGCGAGCAGTTCTTC; d_call: TRBD2; j_call: TRBJ2-1; v_call: TRBV5-1; clone_size: -
cdr3_aa: CASSLKREGQYF; cdr3_nt: TGTGCCAGCAGCTTAAAGCGGGAGGGCCAGTACTTC; d_call: TRBD2; j_call: TRBJ2-5; v_call: TRBV7-9; clone_size: few
cdr3_aa: CAWSPGRTYNEQFF; cdr3_nt: TGTGCCTGGAGTCCGGGACGGACATACAATGAGCAGTTCTTC; d_call: -; j_call: TRBJ2-1; v_call: TRBV30; clone_size: -
cdr3_aa: CASSQERWKGHYGYTF; cdr3_nt: TGCGCCAGCAGCCAAGAAAGGTGGAAGGGCCACTATGGCTACACCTTC; d_call: -; j_call: TRBJ1-2; v_call: TRBV4-3; clone_size: many
cdr3_aa: CASSLTSYEQYF; cdr3_nt: TGCGCCAGCAGCTTGACTAGCTACGAGCAGTACTTC; d_call: -; j_call: TRBJ2-7; v_call: TRBV5-1; clone_size: many
cdr3_aa: CASSLSGEGEETQYF; cdr3_nt: TGTGCCAGCAGCTTATCGGGGGAGGGTGAAGAGACCCAGTACTTC; d_call: TRBD2; j_call: TRBJ2-5; v_call: TRBV7-9; clone_size: -
cdr3_aa: CASSFWEGAGNSPLHF; cdr3_nt: TGTGCCAGCAGCTTCTGGGAGGGGGCTGGGAATTCACCCCTCCACTTT; d_call: TRBD1; j_call: TRBJ1-6; v_call: TRBV13; clone_size: many
cdr3_aa: CASSPRDLEQFF; cdr3_nt: TGTGCCAGCAGCCCGCGGGACCTTGAGCAGTTCTTC; d_call: -; j_call: TRBJ2-1; v_call: TRBV7-9; clone_size: many
cdr3_aa: CASSPSPTPETQYF; cdr3_nt: TGTGCCAGCAGCCCGAGCCCTACACCGGAGACCCAGTACTTC; d_call: -; j_call: TRBJ2-5; v_call: TRBV7-7; clone_size: -
cdr3_aa: CASRDDNAIATAFF; cdr3_nt: TGCGCCAGCAGGGATGACAACGCGATCGCAACAGCTTTCTTT; d_call: -; j_call: TRBJ1-1; v_call: TRBV10-1; clone_size: -
cdr3_aa: CASRFRGGALKLFF; cdr3_nt: TGTGCCAGCAGATTTCGAGGTGGGGCACTGAAGCTGTTTTTT; d_call: -; j_call: TRBJ2-2; v_call: TRBV7-9; clone_size: -
cdr3_aa: CASTGQGNQPQHF; cdr3_nt: TGTGCCAGCACCGGACAGGGGAATCAGCCCCAGCATTTT; d_call: TRBD1; j_call: TRBJ1-5; v_call: TRBV2; clone_size: -
cdr3_aa: CASSGTGIHGELFF; cdr3_nt: TGTGCCAGCAGCGGTACAGGGATTCACGGGGAGCTGTTTTTT; d_call: -; j_call: TRBJ2-2; v_call: TRBV9; clone_size: -
cdr3_aa: CATSDSVLAGDADTGELFF; cdr3_nt: TGTGCCACCAGTGATTCCGTACTAGCGGGAGATGCGGACACCGGGGAGCTGTTTTTT; d_call: TRBD2; j_call: TRBJ2-2; v_call: TRBV24-1; clone_size: -
cdr3_aa: CASRGYSTGELFF; cdr3_nt: TGTGCCAGTAGAGGCTACAGCACCGGGGAGCTGTTTTTT; d_call: -; j_call: TRBJ2-2; v_call: TRBV19; clone_size: -
cdr3_aa: CATSDSNTYGYTF; cdr3_nt: TGTGCCACCAGTGATTCAAATACCTATGGCTACACCTTC; d_call: -; j_call: TRBJ1-2; v_call: TRBV24-1; clone_size: -
cdr3_aa: CASSPTSGSYNEQFF; cdr3_nt: TGTGCCAGCAGCCCGACTAGCGGCTCCTACAATGAGCAGTTCTTC; d_call: TRBD2; j_call: TRBJ2-1; v_call: TRBV6-4; clone_size: many
cdr3_aa: CAISERHGAEAFF; cdr3_nt: TGTGCCATCAGTGAGCGACATGGAGCTGAAGCTTTCTTT; d_call: -; j_call: TRBJ1-1; v_call: TRBV10-3; clone_size: -
cdr3_aa: CASSLKGIPEAFF; cdr3_nt: TGTGCCAGCAGCTTGAAGGGGATACCTGAAGCTTTCTTT; d_call: -; j_call: TRBJ1-1; v_call: TRBV11-2; clone_size: -
cdr3_aa: CATTGAGGRARSMNTEAFF; cdr3_nt: TGTGCCACCACTGGAGCTGGAGGCAGGGCTCGTTCAATGAACACTGAAGCTTTCTTT; d_call: -; j_call: TRBJ1-1; v_call: TRBV24-1; clone_size: -
cdr3_aa: CASSIEGSGGERGDTQYF; cdr3_nt: TGCGCCAGCAGCATTGAGGGTAGCGGGGGCGAACGGGGAGATACGCAGTATTTT; d_call: TRBD2; j_call: TRBJ2-3; v_call: TRBV5-1; clone_size: -
cdr3_aa: CASSLRTAPNYGYTF; cdr3_nt: TGTGCCAGCAGCTTGAGGACAGCCCCTAACTATGGCTACACCTTC; d_call: -; j_call: TRBJ1-2; v_call: TRBV5-6; clone_size: -
cdr3_aa: CASSFDRGSYEQYF; cdr3_nt: TGTGCCAGCAGCTTCGACAGGGGCTCCTACGAGCAGTACTTC; d_call: TRBD1; j_call: TRBJ2-7; v_call: TRBV5-4; clone_size: -